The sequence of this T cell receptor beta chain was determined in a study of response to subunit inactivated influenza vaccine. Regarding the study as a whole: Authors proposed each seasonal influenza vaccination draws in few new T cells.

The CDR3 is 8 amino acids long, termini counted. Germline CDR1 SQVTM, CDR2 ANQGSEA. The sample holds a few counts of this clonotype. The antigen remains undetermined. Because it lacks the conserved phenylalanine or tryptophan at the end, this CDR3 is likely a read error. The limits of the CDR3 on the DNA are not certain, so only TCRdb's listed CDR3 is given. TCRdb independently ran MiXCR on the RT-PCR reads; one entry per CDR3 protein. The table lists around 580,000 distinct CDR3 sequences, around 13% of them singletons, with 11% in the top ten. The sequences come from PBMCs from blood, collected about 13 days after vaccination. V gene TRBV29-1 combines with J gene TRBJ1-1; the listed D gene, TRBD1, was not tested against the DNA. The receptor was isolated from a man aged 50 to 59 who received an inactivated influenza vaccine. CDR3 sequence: CSAVAGAV.